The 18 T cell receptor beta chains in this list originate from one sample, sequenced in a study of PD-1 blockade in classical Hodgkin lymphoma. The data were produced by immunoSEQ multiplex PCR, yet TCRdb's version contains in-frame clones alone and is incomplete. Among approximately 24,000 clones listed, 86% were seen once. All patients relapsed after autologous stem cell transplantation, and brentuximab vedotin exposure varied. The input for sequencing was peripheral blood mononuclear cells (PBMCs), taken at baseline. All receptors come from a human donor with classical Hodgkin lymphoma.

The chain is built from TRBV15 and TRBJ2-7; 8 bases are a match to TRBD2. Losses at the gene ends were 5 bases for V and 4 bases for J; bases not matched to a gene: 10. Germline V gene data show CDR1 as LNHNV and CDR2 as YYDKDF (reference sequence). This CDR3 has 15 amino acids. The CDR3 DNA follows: TGTGCCACCAGCCTTCCTCCGGGGACTAGATACGAGCAGTACTTC. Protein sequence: CATSLPPGTRYEQYF.

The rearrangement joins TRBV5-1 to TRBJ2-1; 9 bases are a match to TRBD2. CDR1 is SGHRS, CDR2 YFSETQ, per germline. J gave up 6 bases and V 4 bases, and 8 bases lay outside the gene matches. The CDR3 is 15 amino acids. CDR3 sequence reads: CASSVLAGETNEQFF. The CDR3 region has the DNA TGCGCCAGCAGCGTACTAGCGGGCGAAACCAATGAGCAGTTCTTC.

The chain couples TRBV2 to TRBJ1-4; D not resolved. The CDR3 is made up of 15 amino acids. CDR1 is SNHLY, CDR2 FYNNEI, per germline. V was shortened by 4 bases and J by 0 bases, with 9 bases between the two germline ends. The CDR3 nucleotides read TGTGCCAGCAGTGCGTCCGTTGCAACTAATGAAAAACTGTTTTTT. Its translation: CASSASVATNEKLFF.

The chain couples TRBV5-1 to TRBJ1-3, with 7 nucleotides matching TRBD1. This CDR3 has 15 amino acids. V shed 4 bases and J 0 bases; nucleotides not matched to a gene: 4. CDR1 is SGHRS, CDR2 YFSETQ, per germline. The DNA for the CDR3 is TGCGCCAGCAGCCCGGGACAGCACTCTGGAAACACCATATATTTT. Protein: CASSPGQHSGNTIYF.

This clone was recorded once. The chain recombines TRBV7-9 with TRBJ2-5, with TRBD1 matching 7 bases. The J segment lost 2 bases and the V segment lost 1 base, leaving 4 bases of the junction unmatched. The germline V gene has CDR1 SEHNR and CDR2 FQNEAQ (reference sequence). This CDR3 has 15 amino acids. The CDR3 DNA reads TGTGCCAGCAGCTTAGGAGGGACAGAACAAGAGACCCAGTACTTC. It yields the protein CASSLGGTEQETQYF. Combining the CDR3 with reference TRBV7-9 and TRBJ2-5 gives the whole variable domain DTGVSQNPRHKITKRGQNVTFRCDPISEHNRLYWYRQTLGQGPEFLTYFQNEAQLEKSRLLSDRFSAERPKGSFSTLEIQRTEQGDSAMYLCASSLGGTEQETQYFGPGTRLLVL.

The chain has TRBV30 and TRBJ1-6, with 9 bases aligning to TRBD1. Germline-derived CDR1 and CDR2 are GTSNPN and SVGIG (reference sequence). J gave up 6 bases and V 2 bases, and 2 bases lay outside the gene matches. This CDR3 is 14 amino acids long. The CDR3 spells CAWSPGQGNSPLHF. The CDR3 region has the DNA TGTGCCTGGAGTCCGGGACAGGGTAATTCACCCCTCCACTTT.

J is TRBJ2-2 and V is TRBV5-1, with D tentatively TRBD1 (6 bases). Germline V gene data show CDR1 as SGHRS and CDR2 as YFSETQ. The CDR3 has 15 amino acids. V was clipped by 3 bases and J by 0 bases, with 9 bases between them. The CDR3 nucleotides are TGCGCCAGCAGCTCCGGGACATCGAACACCGGGGAGCTGTTTTTT. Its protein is CASSSGTSNTGELFF.

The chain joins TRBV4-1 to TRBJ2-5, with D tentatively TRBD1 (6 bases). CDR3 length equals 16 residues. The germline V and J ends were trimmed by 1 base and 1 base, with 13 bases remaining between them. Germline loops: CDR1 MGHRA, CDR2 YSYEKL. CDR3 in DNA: TGCGCCAGCAGCCAAGGGCACCGGGACACCCAAGAGACCCAGTACTTC. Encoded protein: CASSQGHRDTQETQYF.

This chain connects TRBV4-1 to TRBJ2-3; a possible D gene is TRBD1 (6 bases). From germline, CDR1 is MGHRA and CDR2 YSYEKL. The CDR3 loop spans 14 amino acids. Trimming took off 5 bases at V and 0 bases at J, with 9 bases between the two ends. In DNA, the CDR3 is TGCGCCAGCAGCGAGGGGGTTAGCACAGATACGCAGTATTTT. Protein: CASSEGVSTDTQYF.

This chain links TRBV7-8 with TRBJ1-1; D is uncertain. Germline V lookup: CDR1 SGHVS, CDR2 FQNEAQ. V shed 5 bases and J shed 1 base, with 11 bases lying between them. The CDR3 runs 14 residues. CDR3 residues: CASSMTVPNTEAFF. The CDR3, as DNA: TGTGCCAGCAGCATGACCGTTCCGAACACTGAAGCTTTCTTT.

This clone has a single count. CDR3 in amino acids: CASSFIQGLNTEAFF. Here the CDR3 DNA reads TGTGCCAGCAGTTTCATCCAGGGTTTGAACACTGAAGCTTTCTTT. This chain uses TRBV6-5 with TRBJ1-1; maybe TRBD1 (5 bases). The CDR3 consists of 15 residues. Germline assignment: CDR1 MNHEY and CDR2 SVGAGI. V was pared by 4 bases and J by 0 bases, with 12 bases between.

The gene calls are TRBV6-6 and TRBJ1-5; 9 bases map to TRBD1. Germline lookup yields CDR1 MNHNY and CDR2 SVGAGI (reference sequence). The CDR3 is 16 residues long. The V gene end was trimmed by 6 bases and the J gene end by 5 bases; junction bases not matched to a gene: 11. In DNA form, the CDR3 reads TGTGCCAGCAGACCTCCCGCGGGACAGGGCCATCAGCCCCAGCATTTT. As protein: CASRPPAGQGHQPQHF.

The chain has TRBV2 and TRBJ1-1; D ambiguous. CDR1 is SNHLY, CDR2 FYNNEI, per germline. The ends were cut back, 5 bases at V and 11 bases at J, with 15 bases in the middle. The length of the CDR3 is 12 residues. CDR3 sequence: CASSSLEMRAFF. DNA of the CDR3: TGTGCCAGCAGTTCCCTCGAGATGCGGGCTTTCTTT.

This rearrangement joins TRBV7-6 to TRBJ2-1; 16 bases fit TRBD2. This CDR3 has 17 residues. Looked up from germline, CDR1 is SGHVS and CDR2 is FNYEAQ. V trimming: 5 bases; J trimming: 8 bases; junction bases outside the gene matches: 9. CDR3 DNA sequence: TGTGCCAGCAGCAAATCGGGACTAGCGGGGGGGCTGGATGAGCAGTTCTTC. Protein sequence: CASSKSGLAGGLDEQFF.

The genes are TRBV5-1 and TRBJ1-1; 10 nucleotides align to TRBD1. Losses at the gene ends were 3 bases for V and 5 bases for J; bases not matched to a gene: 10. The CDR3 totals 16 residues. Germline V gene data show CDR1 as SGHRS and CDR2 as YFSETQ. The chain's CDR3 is CASSSPPGQGNTEAFF. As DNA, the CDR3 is TGCGCCAGCAGCTCCCCCCCGGGACAGGGGAATACTGAAGCTTTCTTT.

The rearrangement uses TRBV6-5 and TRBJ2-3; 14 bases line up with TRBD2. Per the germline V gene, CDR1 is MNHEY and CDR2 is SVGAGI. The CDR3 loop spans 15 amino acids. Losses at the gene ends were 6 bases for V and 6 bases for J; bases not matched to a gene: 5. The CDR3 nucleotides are TGTGCCAGCAGGACCCGGACTAGCGGGGGGGATACGCAGTATTTT. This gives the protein CASRTRTSGGDTQYF.

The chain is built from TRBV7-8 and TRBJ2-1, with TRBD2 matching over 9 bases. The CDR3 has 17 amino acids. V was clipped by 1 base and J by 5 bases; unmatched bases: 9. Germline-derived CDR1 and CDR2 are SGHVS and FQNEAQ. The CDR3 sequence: CASSLVALAGNHNEQFF. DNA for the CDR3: TGTGCCAGCAGCTTAGTGGCGCTAGCGGGGAACCACAATGAGCAGTTCTTC.

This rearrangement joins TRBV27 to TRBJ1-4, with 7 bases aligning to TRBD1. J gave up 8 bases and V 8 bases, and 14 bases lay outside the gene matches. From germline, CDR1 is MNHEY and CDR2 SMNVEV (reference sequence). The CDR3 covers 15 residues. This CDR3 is CASGLSQGVKEKLFF. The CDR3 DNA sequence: TGTGCCAGCGGGTTATCGCAGGGGGTAAAGGAAAAACTGTTTTTT.